This TCR beta chain was sequenced during a study of blood T cell repertoires in COVID-19. Study details: Donors in the United States, Italy and Spain gave samples during acute or convalescent COVID-19. T cells, B-cell-depleted T cells, or PBMCs supplied cDNA or gDNA.

CDR3 length equals 15 residues. V shed 4 bases, J shed 7 bases, and the junction held 4 bases outside the gene matches. Per germline, CDR1 SGHTA and CDR2 FQGNSA. As processed by the authors: Amplifying reference gene primers gave estimates of nucleated cell counts. The table came from immunoSEQ multiplex PCR; TCRdb's copy has only in-frame clones and leaves some out. D and trimming were read from the DNA, whereas the V and J calls and clone size are those reported in that table. The table has 120,000 to 150,000 clones, roughly 78% seen once. V and J are TRBV7-2 and TRBJ2-1; 13 nucleotides match TRBD2. Specimen: peripheral blood. The TCR sequence derives from a man between 60 and 75 years old with acute or convalescent COVID-19. CDR3 amino acids: CASSSLAGGWNEQFF. Here the CDR3 DNA reads TGTGCCAGCAGCTCACTAGCGGGAGGGTGGAATGAGCAGTTCTTC.